This T cell receptor beta chain derives from a study of cytomegalovirus exposure and HLA in healthy donors (dated by TCRdb to about 2017). The study in broad terms: According to an earlier analysis of 450 to 650 of the donors, about 180 million T cells yielded over 90 million unique TCR beta sequences and about 300 Gb of sequence data. Approximately 330 gigabases of sequencing data and around 90 million unique TCR sequences made up an early release that covered around 640 HLA-typed donors. The genetic ancestry cluster associated with self-reported Caucasian donors included 81% of the roughly 390 genotyped donors. The study aimed to test whether signatures of past pathogen exposure could be identified by cataloging public T cell receptors. Using immunosequencing, the study profiled T cell repertoires from fewer than 850 subjects and related those repertoires to cytomegalovirus serostatus. A separate validation cohort of approximately 120 different subjects was used in addition to the roughly 640-subject first cohort. To predict cytomegalovirus infection status, the study brought together high-throughput TCR immunosequencing, statistical association of individual TCRs with disease status, and machine learning. A later analysis re-examined previously published TCR beta repertoires from 500 to 700 donors and added high-resolution HLA genotyping to investigate patterns of TCR occurrence. In the later analysis, no new phenotypic data were used to find candidate immune exposures; instead, reliance was placed on TCR beta sequences and their occurrence across donors. An earlier analysis of some 500 of the donors used high-throughput TCR beta sequencing to judge whether each TCR beta V gene segment behaved as functional or pseudogenic. Alongside the repertoire data, information on donor age, sex, ethnicity and CMV serostatus was compiled. A later genetic analysis used genome-wide SNP genotypes for about 60% of the roughly 670 donors, treating that subset as a discovery cohort. Every repertoire in the discovery cohort had been generated on one and the same sequencing platform. Class I and class II HLA loci were covered by the typing at four-digit resolution. Typing coverage differed by locus: A, B, C, DRB1 and DQB1 were typed in about 620-640 donors, DQA1 in approximately 520, DPA1 in 600 to 610, and DPB1 in approximately 450. Roughly 5 DR-DQ haplotypes were handled as single units for association and clustering, since linkage in the cohort was strong. Among 300 to 500 genotyped donors of the cohort, an average of around 240,000 unique TCR beta nucleotide sequences was sequenced per donor, of which about 19% were non-productive.

Looking up the germline V gene (reference sequence) yields CDR1 LNHDA and CDR2 SQIVND. Relative to germline, V is 3 bases shorter and J is 2 bases shorter, with 11 bases between their ends. From cysteine to phenylalanine, the CDR3 is 14 amino acids long. CDR3 DNA only is kept here, 42 bases in frame from base 1. Libraries were made using the immunoSEQ multiplex PCR assay. The multiplex PCR relied on a mix of 60 forward primers for TCR Vbeta segments and 13 reverse primers for TCR Jbeta segments. The CDR3 region of rearranged TCR beta genes was amplified from genomic DNA with a multiplex PCR assay. Amplified TCR beta libraries were sequenced as 87-base-pair reads on the Illumina HiSeq System. The paper's data handling went like this. Across the 700 or so repertoires, a later analysis counted tens of millions of unique TCR beta chains, approximately 12 million of which were shared by at least two donors. Raw reads were error-corrected and collapsed into unique sequences by a nearest-neighbor algorithm in which closely related sequences were merged to remove PCR and sequencing errors. V, D and J gene segments were assigned by aligning CDR3 sequences to IMGT reference sequences. Each retained sequence needed at least a six-nucleotide match to both a V gene segment and a J gene segment. Rearrangements were classified as productive when the CDR3 lacked stop codons and remained in frame with V and J, and all other rearrangements were classified as non-productive. CDR3 was defined by IMGT convention, running from the second conserved V-encoded cysteine to the conserved J-encoded phenylalanine. Sequences without an unambiguous match to a single V gene segment were excluded from the earlier analysis of about 630 of the donors. In an earlier analysis of a few hundred of the donors, a V segment was called functional when productive rearrangements were above 56.7%, and segregating when the standard deviation between donors exceeded 5%. A statistical classification framework was built for diagnosing cytomegalovirus status from the catalog of TCR beta chain sequences. In a later analysis, V and J genes were assigned by comparing TCR nucleotide sequences against IMGT/GENE-DB human TR gene sequences. The TCRdist pipeline was used in a later analysis to assign CDR3 sequences and most-parsimonious VDJ recombination scenarios. In a later analysis, each TCR beta chain was defined by its CDR3 amino acid sequence together with its V-gene family, and reads lacking a unique V-gene family were excluded. A later analysis removed several hundred highly shared, low-generation-probability nucleotide sequences to deal with suspected cross-contamination and a sequencing artifact. In a later analysis, a clonal expansion index for each public chain was calculated from normalized within-repertoire ranks of inferred template counts. In a later analysis, generation probabilities were computed using a VDJ recombination model fitted to out-of-frame rearrangements, and the results were checked against IGoR. In a later analysis, TCR-TCR, TCR-HLA and TCR-CMV co-occurrence was scored with hypergeometric tests, and a repertoire-size bias correction was applied to TCR pairs. In a later analysis, false discovery rates were estimated by permuting HLA or CMV assignments 20 times. In a later analysis, co-occurring TCRs were grouped using DBSCAN, and TCRdist sequence similarity was added for clustering within HLA-allele-positive subsets. Repertoires with fewer than 30,000 or more than 120,000 public chains, plus five repertoires with anomalous nucleotide sharing, were excluded from co-occurrence clustering. The source is immuneACCESS, and TCRdb retained only in-frame sequences with V and J called. Part of the clones is not carried over; for the studies checked, unresolved V genes explain less than half of this, and the remainder is unexplained. V, J and clone size derive from that table, while D and trimming were established from the DNA sequence. This sample's table contains just over 150,000 clones. The biggest ten clones account for roughly 2% of the sample.

The cohort was made up of around 720 healthy bone marrow donors. Cohort members were all nominally healthy when sampled, although unrecorded immune exposures were likely present. The donor was CMV seronegative and belonged to the group of 350 or so seronegative cohort members. Each donor provided a peripheral blood sample, and peripheral blood mononuclear cells were used for TCR beta sequencing. Genomic DNA extraction from the blood cell samples was performed with the Qiagen DNeasy Blood Extraction Kit. As for this clone: Its antigen target is currently unknown.

The study at large found these results: Broadly in line with IMGT annotations, most TCR beta V segments showed up in productive rearrangements about 90% or about 30% of the time in an earlier analysis of 587 of the donors. In the study, approximately 160 TCR beta chains were listed as associated with cytomegalovirus. Linkage disequilibrium might explain the correlated functional status among segregating V segments, but an unknown experimental factor could not be excluded. Because HLA typing was unavailable for some donors at each locus, only the typed subset was used in association tests. A further reported finding was that TCR beta sequences accurately predicted the HLA-A and HLA-B alleles for most subjects in the first cohort. When HLA alleles, especially DR and DQ, strongly co-occurred, attributing TCR associations to individual alleles was difficult. In vitro tests confirmed that a few of the cytomegalovirus-associated TCR beta chains recognize cytomegalovirus antigens. Compared with equally common non-associated chains, HLA-associated TCR beta chains in a later analysis were more clonally expanded and had lower generation probabilities. Most TCR sequences were seen in very few donors, while some public TCRs were found in many individuals. At a false discovery rate of 0.05, a later analysis linked approximately 18,000 TCR beta sequences to specific HLA alleles. The classifier was reported to diagnose cytomegalovirus status with high specificity and sensitivity in both the original cohort and the validation cohort. The authors suggested that the approach could potentially be generalized to other disease states and immunological phenotypes. The only immune exposure information available for the cohort was CMV serostatus. A group of highly shared sequence variants was considered likely to be a technical artifact of the sequencing pipeline. Because counts were too low, some 16 rarely observed V segments, including chromosome 9 orphons, were excluded from the earlier analysis of several hundred of the donors. In a later analysis, most CMV-associated TCR beta chains were found to appear HLA-restricted, with HLA associations seemingly driven largely by CMV exposure. A later analysis found that TCR association rates varied across HLA loci, with DRB1 alleles showing the most associated TCRs and HLA-C alleles the fewest. In this cohort, only TCR beta chains were sequenced, and detectable features were limited by the absence of alpha or paired-chain data. Presence/absence analyses assumed roughly uniform sequencing depth across donors, an assumption that may not hold. In a later genetic analysis, fewer N-insertions in productive TCRs were reported among donors in an Asian-associated ancestry cluster than the approximately 710-donor mean. A later analysis reported that several top co-occurrence clusters appeared linked to parvovirus B19, influenza, CMV and Epstein-Barr virus. The 87-base-pair reads could not distinguish some IMGT-functional V segments, including TRBV6-2 and TRBV6-3, so those segments were excluded. V-gene and J-gene trimming of TCR beta chains was associated with a missense DCLRE1C variant in a later genetic analysis, and the association was replicated in an independent cohort.

The V gene is TRBV19 and the J gene is TRBJ2-7, and possibly TRBD1, on 5 matching bases. The specimen sequenced was PBMCs. This clonotype was obtained from a man aged 30 to 45 in good health and CMV-seronegative. The encoded CDR3 is CASSIRERTYEQYF. The bases are TGTGCCAGTAGTATCAGGGAACGGACCTACGAGCAGTACTTC. Reference TRBV19 and TRBJ2-7 genes cover what lies past the CDR3, so the full variable domain is DGGITQSPKYLFRKEGQNVTLSCEQNLNHDAMYWYRQDPGQGLRLIYYSQIVNDFQKGDIAEGYSVSREKKESFPLTVTSAQKNPTAFYLCASSIRERTYEQYFGPGTRLTVT.